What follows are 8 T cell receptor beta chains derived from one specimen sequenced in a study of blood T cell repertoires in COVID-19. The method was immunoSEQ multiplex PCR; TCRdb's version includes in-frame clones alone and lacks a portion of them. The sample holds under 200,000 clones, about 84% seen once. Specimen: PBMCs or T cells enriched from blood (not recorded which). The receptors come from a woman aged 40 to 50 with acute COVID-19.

The CDR3 protein is CASSEASGRTDTQYF. CDR3 DNA: TGTGCCAGCAGTGAGGCTAGCGGGAGAACAGATACGCAGTATTTT. This sequence joins TRBV2 and TRBJ2-3; 10 nucleotides agree with TRBD2. V gave up 3 bases and J gave up 3 bases; unmatched junction bases: 3. This CDR3 contains 15 residues. Germline CDR1 is SNHLY and CDR2 is FYNNEI.

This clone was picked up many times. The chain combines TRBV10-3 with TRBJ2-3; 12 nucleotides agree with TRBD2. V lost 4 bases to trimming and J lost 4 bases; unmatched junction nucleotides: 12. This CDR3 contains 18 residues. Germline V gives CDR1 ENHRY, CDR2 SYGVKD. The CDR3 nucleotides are TGTGCCATCAGTGGGTCTAGCGGGAGGGCCGGTCAGTCAGATACGCAGTATTTT. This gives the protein CAISGSSGRAGQSDTQYF.

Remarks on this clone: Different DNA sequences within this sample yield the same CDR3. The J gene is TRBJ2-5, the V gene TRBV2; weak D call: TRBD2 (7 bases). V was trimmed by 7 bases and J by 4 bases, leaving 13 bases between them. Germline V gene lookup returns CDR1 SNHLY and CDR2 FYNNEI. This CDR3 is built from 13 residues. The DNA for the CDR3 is TGTGCCAGCACCTTAAGGGGGGGAGAGACCCAGTACTTC. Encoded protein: CASTLRGGETQYF. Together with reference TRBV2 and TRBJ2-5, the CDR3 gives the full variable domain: EPEVTQTPSHQVTQMGQEVILRCVPISNHLYFYWYRQILGQKVEFLVSFYNNEISEKSEIFDDQFSVERPDGSNFTLKIRSTKLEDSAMYFCASTLRGGETQYFGPGTRLLVL.

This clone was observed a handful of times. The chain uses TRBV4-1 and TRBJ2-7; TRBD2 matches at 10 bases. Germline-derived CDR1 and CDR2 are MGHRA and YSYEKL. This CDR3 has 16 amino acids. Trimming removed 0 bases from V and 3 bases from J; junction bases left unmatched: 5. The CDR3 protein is CASSQEKREGFYEQYF. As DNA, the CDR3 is TGCGCCAGCAGCCAAGAGAAGCGGGAGGGCTTCTACGAGCAGTACTTC.

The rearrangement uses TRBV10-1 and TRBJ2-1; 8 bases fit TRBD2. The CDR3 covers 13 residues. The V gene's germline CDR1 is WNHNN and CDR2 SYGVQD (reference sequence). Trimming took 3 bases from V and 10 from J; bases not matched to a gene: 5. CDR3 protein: CASSDGLAPEQFF. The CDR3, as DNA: TGCGCCAGCAGTGATGGACTAGCACCAGAGCAGTTCTTC.

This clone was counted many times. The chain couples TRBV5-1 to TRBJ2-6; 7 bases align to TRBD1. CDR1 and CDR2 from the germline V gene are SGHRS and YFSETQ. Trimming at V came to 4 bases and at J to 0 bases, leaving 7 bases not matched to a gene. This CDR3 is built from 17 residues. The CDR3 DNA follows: TGCGCCAGCAGCGGGACAGATTTCCGCTCTGGGGCCAACGTCCTGACTTTC. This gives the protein CASSGTDFRSGANVLTF.

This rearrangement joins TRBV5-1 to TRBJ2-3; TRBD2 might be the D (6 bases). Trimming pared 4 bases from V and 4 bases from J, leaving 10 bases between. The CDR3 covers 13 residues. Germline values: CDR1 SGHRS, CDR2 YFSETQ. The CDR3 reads CASSPTGADTQYF. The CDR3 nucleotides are TGCGCCAGCAGCCCTACGGGGGCAGATACGCAGTATTTT.

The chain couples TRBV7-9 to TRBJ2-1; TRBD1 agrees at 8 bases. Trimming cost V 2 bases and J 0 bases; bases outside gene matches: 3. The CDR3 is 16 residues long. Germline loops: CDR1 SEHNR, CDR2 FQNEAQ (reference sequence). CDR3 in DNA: TGTGCCAGCAGCTTATCGACAGGGGTCTCCTACAATGAGCAGTTCTTC. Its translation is CASSLSTGVSYNEQFF.